The 5 T cell receptor beta chains below come from one sample, sequenced in a study of blood T cell repertoires in COVID-19 (dated by TCRdb to the early 2020s). Libraries were constructed by the immunoSEQ multiplex PCR assay. The clones in this table, taken by TCRdb from immuneACCESS, are in-frame only. Not every clone is retained; where verified, under half of the shortfall comes from an unresolved V gene, and the cause of the rest is unknown. Across this sample there are over 200,000 clones, with about 88% seen only once. Together, the top ten hold 1.9% of the sample. Sample: peripheral blood. Receptor source: a man aged 35 to 55 with active or convalescent COVID-19.

The chain uses TRBV11-2 and TRBJ2-7; D is unclear. Germline V gene sequence: CDR1 SGHAT, CDR2 FQNNGV. The CDR3 covers 12 residues. Trimming removed 5 bases at V and 4 bases at J, with 9 bases between. The CDR3 bases are TGTGCCAGCAGCATCGACGGGTACGAGCAGTACTTC. It translates to CASSIDGYEQYF.

This sequence joins TRBV5-6 and TRBJ2-2, with D perhaps matching TRBD2 (5 bases). Trimming shortened V by 5 bases and J by 10 bases, and 24 bases separated the two germline ends. The CDR3 totals 16 residues. Germline V CDR1 and CDR2: SGHDT, YYEEEE. The CDR3 DNA is TGTGCCAGCAGTTTGTTCGGGGAGCTTACATCGGCGGAGCTGTTTTTT. Protein: CASSLFGELTSAELFF.

This clone was seen a few times. CDR3 nucleotide sequence: TGTGCCAGCACCACCTTCGGGACTAGCGGGGGACCCCAAGATACGCAGTATTTT. Translated: CASTTFGTSGGPQDTQYF. This chain links TRBV27 with TRBJ2-3, with 14 bases aligning to TRBD2. CDR3 length: 18 residues. Trimming removed 7 bases from V and 5 bases from J; junction bases left unmatched: 14. The germline CDR1 and CDR2 sequences are MNHEY and SMNVEV (reference sequence).

This rearrangement joins TRBV19 to TRBJ1-5; D is unclear. Germline V gene sequence: CDR1 LNHDA, CDR2 SQIVND (reference sequence). The V gene lost 9 bases and the J gene lost 0 bases, with 18 bases spanning the gap. The CDR3 totals 16 residues. CDR3 residues: CASHNEGWDSNQPQHF. The CDR3 nucleotides are TGTGCCAGCCATAATGAGGGATGGGATAGCAATCAGCCCCAGCATTTT.

V usage is TRBV7-9 and J usage is TRBJ1-6; D is ambiguous. In germline, CDR1 is SEHNR, CDR2 FQNEAQ (reference sequence). The CDR3 is 14 amino acids. V was clipped by 5 bases and J by 14 bases, with 19 bases between them. CDR3 loop: CASSHRDLLFSLHF. The CDR3 bases are TGTGCCAGCAGCCACCGGGATCTGCTCTTTTCCCTCCACTTT.